The rows below give T cell receptor beta chains drawn from one sample of a study of shared clonotypes between healthy human individuals. Produced via immunoSEQ multiplex PCR; TCRdb's table is partial and in-frame only. The top ten hold 0.61% of the sample, which has 900,000 to 1,200,000 clones, around 82% seen once. What was sequenced was memory CD4+ T cells from PBMCs. Source of these receptors: a man aged 18 to 30 in good health. Some clones in this sample may be carry-over from other donors' samples. CDR3s include the opening cysteine and the closing phenylalanine or tryptophan. The order of the fields is V gene, J gene, clone size, D gene, CDR3 DNA, CDR3 protein. A D gene is named only where the DNA matches it firmly. A row's size may be missing; if present it is once, few, many or a size class.

TRBV5-1,TRBJ2-7,.,TRBD2,TGCGCCAGCAGTTGGGGGAGCGGGAATCAGTACGAGCAGTACTTC,CASSWGSGNQYEQYF
TRBV10-3,TRBJ1-4,.,.,TGTGCCATCAGTGACAGGGCCGATAATGAAAAACTGTTTTTT,CAISDRADNEKLFF
TRBV21-1,TRBJ2-7,once,.,TGTGCCAGCAGCCCTAACCGGGAAGGCGAGCAGTACTTC,CASSPNREGEQYF
TRBV30,TRBJ2-7,few,TRBD2,TGTGCCTGGGGGTTCGGTAGGGGCGGGAGCTACGAGCAGTACTTC,CAWGFGRGGSYEQYF
TRBV9,TRBJ2-2,.,.,TGTGCCAGCAGCGTTGGGCCCACCGGGGAGCTGTTTTTT,CASSVGPTGELFF
TRBV19,TRBJ2-7,once,.,TGTGCCAGTAGCAGACCCTCGACAGGAACCTACGAGCAGTACTTC,CASSRPSTGTYEQYF
TRBV7-2,TRBJ2-7,.,TRBD1,TGTGCCAGCAGCACGCACGGGCTCCGGGACAGACTACCCTACGAGCAGTACTTC,CASSTHGLRDRLPYEQYF
TRBV18,TRBJ2-5,.,TRBD1,TGTGCCAGCTCCCCCGGGACAGGGGCCCTGGCGGAGACCCAGTACTTC,CASSPGTGALAETQYF
TRBV9,TRBJ2-2,.,TRBD2,TGTGCCAGCACCCTACGAGCGGGAGAGTATACCGGGGAGCTGTTTTTT,CASTLRAGEYTGELFF
TRBV18,TRBJ1-5,.,.,TGTGCCAGCTCACAGTCGGCAGAGGGTAATCAGCCCCAGCATTTT,CASSQSAEGNQPQHF